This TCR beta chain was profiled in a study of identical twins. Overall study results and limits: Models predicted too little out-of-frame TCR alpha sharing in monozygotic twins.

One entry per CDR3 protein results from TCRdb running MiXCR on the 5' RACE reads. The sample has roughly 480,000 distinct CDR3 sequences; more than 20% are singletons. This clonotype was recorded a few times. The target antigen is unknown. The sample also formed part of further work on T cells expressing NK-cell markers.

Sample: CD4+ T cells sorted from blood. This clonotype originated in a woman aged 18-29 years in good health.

CDR3: CASSLESQPDSPLHF. As DNA, the CDR3 is TGCGCCAGCAGCTTGGAGTCACAGCCCGATTCACCCCTCCACTTT. The chain uses TRBV5-1 and TRBJ1-6; unclear D gene. Germline V gene sequence: CDR1 SGHRS, CDR2 YFSETQ. Trimming stripped 0 bases from V and 8 bases from J, with 12 bases between. The CDR3 sequence is 15 residues long.